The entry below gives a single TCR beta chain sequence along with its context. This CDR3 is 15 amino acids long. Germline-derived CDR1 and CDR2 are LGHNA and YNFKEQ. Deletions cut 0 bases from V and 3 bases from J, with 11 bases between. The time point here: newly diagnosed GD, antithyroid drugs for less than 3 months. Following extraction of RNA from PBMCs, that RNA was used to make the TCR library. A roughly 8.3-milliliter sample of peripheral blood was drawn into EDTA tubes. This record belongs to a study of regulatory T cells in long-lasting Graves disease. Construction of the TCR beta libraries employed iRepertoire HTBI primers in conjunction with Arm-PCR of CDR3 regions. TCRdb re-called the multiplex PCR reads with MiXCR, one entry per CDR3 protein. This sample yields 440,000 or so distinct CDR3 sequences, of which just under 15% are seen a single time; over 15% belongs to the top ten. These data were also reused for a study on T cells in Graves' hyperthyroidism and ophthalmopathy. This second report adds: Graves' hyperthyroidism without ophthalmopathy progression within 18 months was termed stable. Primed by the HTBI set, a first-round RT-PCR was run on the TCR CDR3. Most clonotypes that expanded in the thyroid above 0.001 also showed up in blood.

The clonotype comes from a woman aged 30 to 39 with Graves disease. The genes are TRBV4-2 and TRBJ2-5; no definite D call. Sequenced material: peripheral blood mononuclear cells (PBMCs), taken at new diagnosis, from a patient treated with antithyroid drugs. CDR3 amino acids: CASSQDSRQKETQYF. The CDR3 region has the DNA TGTGCCAGCAGCCAAGATAGTAGGCAGAAAGAGACCCAGTACTTC.